The T cell receptor beta chain under discussion was sequenced for a study of shared clonotypes between healthy human individuals. As regards this clone: Its specificity is not known. The sample holds other DNA sequences that translate to the same CDR3.

Germline V gene sequence: CDR1 MNHEY, CDR2 SVGAGI. V was trimmed by 4 bases and J by 1 base, leaving 8 bases between them. This CDR3 has 14 amino acids. Study-wide points: Clonotype sharing levels among donors were expected to vary with sequencing depth. Non-shared clonotypes displayed generation probabilities falling below those of clonotypes present in all four donors.

Data came from immunoSEQ multiplex PCR; TCRdb stores just in-frame clones and leaves some out. Of about 2 million clones listed, about 95% were seen once; the top ten hold 0.1% to 0.15%. The chain links TRBV6-5 to TRBJ1-5; D is unresolved. This clonotype was sampled from a man younger than 35 in good health. The sample comprised naive CD4+ T cells sorted from blood. Subset denoted: CD45RA+ positively selected. This chain's CDR3 is CASSSGPSNQPQHF. The CDR3 bases are TGTGCCAGCAGTTCAGGCCCGAGCAATCAGCCCCAGCATTTT.